This TCR beta chain comes out of a study of CD8+ T cells in alopecia areata. It was cDNA, reverse transcribed from extracted RNA, that served as the sequencing template. Some clones are missing from TCRdb's copy, which holds only in-frame ones; the method was immunoSEQ multiplex PCR. Among roughly 180,000 clones listed, 45% to 60% were seen once. Treatment of the sample: oral pan-JAK inhibitor, 5-10 mg twice daily. CDR1 and CDR2 (germline): SGHTA, FQGTGA. The CDR3 is 14 amino acids. J lost 10 bases, V lost 5 bases, and 4 bases had no gene match. The chain recombines TRBV7-3 with TRBJ2-1; 14 nucleotides match TRBD2. The clonotype originates from a human donor with alopecia areata. The input for sequencing was CD8+ T cells sorted from blood, taken around week 54, from a patient treated with tofacitinib. CDR3 DNA sequence: TGTGCCAGCAGCCCGGGACTAGCGGGGGTGGAGCAGTTCTTC. It yields the protein CASSPGLAGVEQFF. Variable domain in full (rest from reference TRBV7-3 and TRBJ2-1): GAGVSQTPSNKVTEKGKYVELRCDPISGHTALYWYRQSLGQGPEFLIYFQGTGAADDSGLPNDRFFAVRPEGSVSTLKIQRTERGDSAVYLCASSPGLAGVEQFFGPGTRLTVL.